This is a list of T cell receptor beta chains from one sample in a study of T cells of healthy individuals. A single record per CDR3 protein comes from TCRdb applying MiXCR to the 5' RACE reads. The repertoire holds 100,000 or so distinct CDR3 sequences, with roughly 15% as singletons. These receptors originate from a human donor in good health. The CDR3 runs from the conserved cysteine through the conserved F or W. Each record gives: D gene, V gene, J gene, clone size, CDR3 DNA, CDR3 protein. A D gene is named only where the DNA matches it firmly. The listing skips clone size in some rows; elsewhere it reads once, few, many or a size class.

>NA|TRBV21-1|TRBJ2-7|few
TGTGCCAGCAGCAAAAGGATGTATACCTACGAGCAGTACTTC
CASSKRMYTYEQYF
>NA|TRBV20-1|TRBJ2-5|few
TGCAGTGCTATTGCCGGGGGAGAGACCCAGTACTTC
CSAIAGGETQYF
>NA|TRBV20-1|TRBJ1-1|NA
TGCAATGCTAGGAGCCGTCCCACTGAAGCTTTCTTT
CNARSRPTEAFF
>NA|TRBV6-5|TRBJ2-1|NA
TGTGCCAGCAGCCGAGACCCCGGTGAGCAGTTCTTC
CASSRDPGEQFF
>NA|TRBV20-1|TRBJ1-6|NA
TGCAGTGCTAGTGGCGTTCAGCGTAATTCACCCCTCCACTTT
CSASGVQRNSPLHF
>NA|TRBV4-2|TRBJ2-1|NA
TGTGCCAGCAGCCAAGGGACAGAGCCCTACAATGAGCAGTTCTTC
CASSQGTEPYNEQFF
>NA|TRBV10-3|TRBJ2-5|many
TGTGCCATCAGTGATCCGGACGGCGCAGGGACCCAGTACTTC
CAISDPDGAGTQYF
>TRBD2|TRBV20-1|TRBJ2-3|few
TGCAGTGCTGGGGGAGGACTAGCCTCGGATACGCAGTATTTT
CSAGGGLASDTQYF
>TRBD1|TRBV18|TRBJ2-7|NA
TGTGCCAGCTCACCAAATCAGGGGGCCTACGAGCAGTACTTC
CASSPNQGAYEQYF
>NA|TRBV6-5|TRBJ2-5|few
TGTGCCAGCAGACCCCGGCCGGCCTTAGGAGAGACCCAGTACTTC
CASRPRPALGETQYF
>NA|TRBV4-2|TRBJ1-5|NA
TGTGCCAGCAGCCAAGTTAATCAGCCCCAGCATTTT
CASSQVNQPQHF
>TRBD1|TRBV28|TRBJ1-2|many
TGTGCCAGCAGGATGGACAGGGGCTATGGCTACACCTTC
CASRMDRGYGYTF
>NA|TRBV19|TRBJ1-2|NA
TGTGCCAGTAAGACTCAGGGGCCCCTTCGGTATGGCTACACCTTC
CASKTQGPLRYGYTF
>NA|TRBV9|TRBJ2-3|few
TGTGCCAGCAGCGTAGAGGGGACTCGGGATACGCAGTATTTT
CASSVEGTRDTQYF
>TRBD1|TRBV6-1|TRBJ2-3|many
TGTGCCAGCGAGGGACAGGGCACAGATACGCAGTATTTT
CASEGQGTDTQYF
>NA|TRBV6-5|TRBJ1-1|many
TGTGCCAGCAGTTCCCAGTTGGCTGAAGCTTTCTTT
CASSSQLAEAFF
>NA|TRBV20-1|TRBJ1-5|many
TGCAGTGCTAGTTGGGGACATATTAGCAATCAGCCCCAGCATTTT
CSASWGHISNQPQHF
>NA|TRBV7-6|TRBJ2-7|NA
TGTGCCAGCAGCTTAGAAGAGTACTACGAGCAGTACTTC
CASSLEEYYEQYF
>TRBD2|TRBV29-1|TRBJ2-1|many
TGCAGCGTTGCCGCGGGGAGAGGGCTAGCGGGAGTCTTCTCGTACAATGAGCAGTTCTTC
CSVAAGRGLAGVFSYNEQFF
>TRBD2|TRBV12-3/TRBV12-4|TRBJ2-1|many
TGTGCCAGCAGTTTAAGTGGGAGGGGACACAATGAGCAGTTCTTC
CASSLSGRGHNEQFF
>NA|TRBV7-2|TRBJ1-5|NA
TGTGCCAGCAGCGCGGGGACGGTAAATCAGCCCCAGCATTTT
CASSAGTVNQPQHF
>NA|TRBV4-1|TRBJ2-3|NA
TGCGCCAGCAGCCAAATTCTGGGGGCAAGAGATACGCAGTATTTT
CASSQILGARDTQYF
>TRBD1|TRBV4-2|TRBJ1-3|NA
TGTGCCAGCAGCCTACCGGGACAGGGGGTGGAAAACACCATATATTTT
CASSLPGQGVENTIYF
>TRBD1|TRBV10-3|TRBJ2-3|few
TGTGCCCTCAGCGGACAGGGCAGTGAAGATACGCAGTATTTT
CALSGQGSEDTQYF
>NA|TRBV5-1|TRBJ2-1|many
TGCGCCAGCAGCGGGGGCACTCTACTGGGTGAGCAGTTCTTC
CASSGGTLLGEQFF
>TRBD2|TRBV28|TRBJ2-1|NA
TGTGCCAGCTGCGAGCGGGAGAGGGACTACAATGAGCAGTTCTTC
CASCERERDYNEQFF
>TRBD2|TRBV3-1|TRBJ2-1|many
TGTGCCAGCAGCCAAGAATGGGGACTAGCGGGACAAAATTACAATGAGCAGTTCTTC
CASSQEWGLAGQNYNEQFF
>TRBD1|TRBV7-8|TRBJ1-5|once
TGTGCCAGCAGCCTGGACAGGAGCCCCTATCAGCCCCAGCATTTT
CASSLDRSPYQPQHF
>NA|TRBV12-3/TRBV12-4|TRBJ2-1|NA
TGTGCCAGCAGTTTAATAGTAGGTGATGAGCAGTTCTTC
CASSLIVGDEQFF
>NA|TRBV5-1|TRBJ2-7|few
TGCGCCAGCAGCAAGATGGGCCAAGGCGCCTACGAGCAGTACTTC
CASSKMGQGAYEQYF
>NA|TRBV6-2/TRBV6-3|TRBJ1-5|NA
TGTGCCAGCAGCCGACCGCCAGGGGCTCATCAGCCCCAGCATTTT
CASSRPPGAHQPQHF
>NA|TRBV27|TRBJ1-4|few
TGTGCCAGCAGTTCGAGACCCCGGGAGGGAAAACTGTTTTTT
CASSSRPREGKLFF
>NA|TRBV20-1|TRBJ1-2|few
TGCAGTGCTAGAGTCGGCTATGGCTACACCTTC
CSARVGYGYTF
>NA|TRBV28|TRBJ2-3|NA
TGTGCCAGCAGTTTAGGCGCGGCGAGTTGGAAGGGCACAGATACGCAGTATTTT
CASSLGAASWKGTDTQYF
>NA|TRBV19|TRBJ2-1|NA
TGTGCCAGTAGTCAGGACAGAAGCTCCTACAATGAGCAGTTCTTC
CASSQDRSSYNEQFF
>TRBD1|TRBV29-1|TRBJ1-1|many
TGCAGCGTTGGCCTGGACAGGAGGGGTACTGAAGCTTTCTTT
CSVGLDRRGTEAFF
>TRBD2|TRBV29-1|TRBJ2-3|few
TGCAGCGGGAGGGGAGGGCTCACAGATACGCAGTATTTT
CSGRGGLTDTQYF
>TRBD2|TRBV7-9|TRBJ2-1|NA
TGTGCCAGCAGGAGGGGCGGGGGCAATGAGCAGTTCTTC
CASRRGGGNEQFF
>NA|TRBV7-6|TRBJ2-6|few
TGTGCCAGCAGTCCTTGGGTGGGGGCTGGGGCCAACGTCCTGACTTTC
CASSPWVGAGANVLTF
>NA|TRBV7-6|TRBJ1-4|NA
TGTGCCAGCAGCCCTCGGACAGCCGATCCAACTAATGAAAAACTGTTTTTT
CASSPRTADPTNEKLFF
>NA|TRBV12-3/TRBV12-4|TRBJ1-4|NA
TGTGCCAGCAGTTTTGGCGGGACACTGAATGAAAAACTGTTTTTT
CASSFGGTLNEKLFF
>NA|TRBV11-2|TRBJ2-5|NA
TGTGCCAGCAGCACAACCGGGACCACGAGATCTCAGTACTTC
CASSTTGTTRSQYF
>NA|TRBV5-6|TRBJ2-2|few
TGTGCCAGCAGCTTGGCTGGCGGGGAGCTGTTTTTT
CASSLAGGELFF
>TRBD1|TRBV14|TRBJ1-6|many
TGTGCCAGCAGCCTACTAGACAGGGACCTCTCACCCCTCCACTTT
CASSLLDRDLSPLHF
>NA|TRBV29-1|TRBJ2-1|NA
TGCAGCGTATATGGCACCTCCAATCACAATGAGCAGTTCTTC
CSVYGTSNHNEQFF
>TRBD2|TRBV27|TRBJ2-1|NA
TGTGCCAGCAGTTTAAGACTAGCGGGCCAGGGGGGGCAGTTCTTC
CASSLRLAGQGGQFF
>NA|TRBV7-2|TRBJ2-3|few
TGTGCCAGCACCCGGGTGGGTTCTAGCACAGATACGCAGTATTTT
CASTRVGSSTDTQYF
>TRBD2|TRBV29-1|TRBJ2-3|few
TGCAGCGTTCACGGGACTAGCATCAGCACAGATACGCAGTATTTT
CSVHGTSISTDTQYF
>NA|TRBV2|TRBJ2-1|NA
TGTGCCAGCAAAACCGACAGGCCTCACAATGAGCAGTTCTTC
CASKTDRPHNEQFF
>NA|TRBV30|TRBJ2-2|NA
TGTGCCTGGAGTGTGGGGGGACAGATAATTCACCGGGGAGCGGGGGAGCTGTTTTTT
CAWSVGGQIIHRGAGELFF
>NA|TRBV3-1|TRBJ1-3|NA
TGTGCCAGCAGCCCAGACCTGGGTTTGGGTGGAAACACCATATATTTT
CASSPDLGLGGNTIYF
>NA|TRBV20-1|TRBJ1-5|many
TGCAGTGCCATTTTGGACGGCAATCAGCCCCAGCATTTT
CSAILDGNQPQHF
>NA|TRBV6-8|TRBJ2-7|few
TGTGCCAGCAGCCTTCCTGAGGGAATTGTTTACGAGCAGTACTTC
CASSLPEGIVYEQYF
>TRBD1|TRBV25-1|TRBJ2-7|few
TGTGCCAGCAGTGGTTCCCGCGTCGGGACAGGGAGCGACGAGCAGTACTTC
CASSGSRVGTGSDEQYF
>NA|TRBV12-3/TRBV12-4|TRBJ2-5|few
TGTGCCAGCAGTTTACAGGGAATTGAGACCCAGTACTTC
CASSLQGIETQYF
>TRBD1|TRBV6-2/TRBV6-3|TRBJ2-7|many
TGTGCCAGCACTCGGACAGGTGGAGAGCAGTACTTC
CASTRTGGEQYF
>TRBD2|TRBV7-7|TRBJ2-7|NA
TGTGCTAGCAGCCCCGGTACTAGCGGGAGTGGCGAGCAGTACTTC
CASSPGTSGSGEQYF
>TRBD1|TRBV5-1|TRBJ2-7|NA
TGCGCCAGCAGCTTAGTCCCGGGACAGGGTGAGCAGTACTTC
CASSLVPGQGEQYF
>NA|TRBV19|TRBJ2-2|NA
TGTGCCAGTAGTATTGTGGGGCCGGCGGGGAGCCGCACCGGGGAGCTGTTTTTT
CASSIVGPAGSRTGELFF
>NA|TRBV6-2/TRBV6-3|TRBJ1-2|NA
TGTGCCAGCAGTTACAGCCCTAACTATGGCTACACCTTC
CASSYSPNYGYTF